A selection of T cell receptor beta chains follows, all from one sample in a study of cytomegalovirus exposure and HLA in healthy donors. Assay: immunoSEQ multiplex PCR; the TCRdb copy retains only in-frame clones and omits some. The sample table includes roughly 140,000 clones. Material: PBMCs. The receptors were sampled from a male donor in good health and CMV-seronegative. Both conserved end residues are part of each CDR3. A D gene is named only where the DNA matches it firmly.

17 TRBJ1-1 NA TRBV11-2 CASSSSSGIGGNTEAFF TGTGCCAGCAGCTCATCTAGCGGGATAGGTGGGAACACTGAAGCTTTCTTT
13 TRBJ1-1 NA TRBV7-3 CASSLAGATEAFF TGTGCCAGCAGCTTAGCGGGGGCGACTGAAGCTTTCTTT
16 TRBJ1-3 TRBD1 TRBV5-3 CARSFSRDRDGNTIYF TGTGCCAGAAGCTTCTCCAGGGACAGGGATGGAAACACCATATATTTT
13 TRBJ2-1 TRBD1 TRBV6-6 CASIRPWTGEQFF TGTGCCAGCATCCGGCCCTGGACAGGGGAGCAGTTCTTC
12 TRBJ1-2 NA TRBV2 CASSGRDYGYTF TGTGCCAGCAGTGGCAGGGACTATGGCTACACCTTC
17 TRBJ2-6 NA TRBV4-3 CASSPDLRLSGANVLTF TGCGCCAGCAGCCCGGACTTAAGGTTATCTGGGGCCAACGTCCTGACTTTC
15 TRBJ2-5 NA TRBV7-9 CASSLQAQTQETQYF TGTGCCAGCAGCTTACAGGCCCAGACGCAAGAGACCCAGTACTTC
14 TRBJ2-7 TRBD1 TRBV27 CASSLQGQSYEQYF TGTGCCAGCAGTTTACAGGGACAGTCTTACGAGCAGTACTTC
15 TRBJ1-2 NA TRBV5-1 CASSLGVPAEDGYTF TGCGCCAGCAGCTTGGGGGTTCCGGCAGAGGATGGCTACACCTTC
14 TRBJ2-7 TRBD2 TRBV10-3 CAIAGGGPTYEQYF TGTGCCATCGCTGGGGGAGGGCCCACCTACGAGCAGTACTTC
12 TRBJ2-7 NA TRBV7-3 CASSLSGGAQYF TGTGCCAGCAGCTTATCTGGGGGCGCTCAGTACTTC
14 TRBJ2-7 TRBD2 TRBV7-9 CASSILAGAYEQYF TGTGCCAGCAGCATCCTAGCGGGTGCCTACGAGCAGTACTTC
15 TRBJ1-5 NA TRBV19 CASIDRLRGNQPQHF TGTGCCAGTATTGACAGGTTGCGAGGGAATCAGCCCCAGCATTTT
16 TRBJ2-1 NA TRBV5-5 CASSLAGGAWGGEQFF TGTGCCAGCAGCTTGGCGGGGGGCGCATGGGGTGGTGAGCAGTTCTTC
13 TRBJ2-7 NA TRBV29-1 CSVTAQGGYEQYF TGCAGCGTCACCGCCCAGGGGGGCTACGAGCAGTACTTC
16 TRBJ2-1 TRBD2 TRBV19 CASSLRLAGGYNEQFF TGTGCCAGTAGTCTTAGACTAGCGGGGGGATACAATGAGCAGTTCTTC
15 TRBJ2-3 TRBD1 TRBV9 CASSVVGTATDTQYF TGTGCCAGCAGCGTTGTAGGGACAGCCACAGATACGCAGTATTTT
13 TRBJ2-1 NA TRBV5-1 CASSFQGRDEQFF TGCGCCAGCAGCTTCCAGGGTAGGGATGAGCAGTTCTTC
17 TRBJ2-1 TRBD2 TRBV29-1 CSAGYEASGLSYNEQFF TGCAGCGCCGGGTACGAGGCTAGCGGACTCTCCTACAATGAGCAGTTCTTC
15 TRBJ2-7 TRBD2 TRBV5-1 CASSFSGAGAYEQYF TGCGCCAGCAGCTTTTCCGGTGCGGGGGCCTACGAGCAGTACTTC
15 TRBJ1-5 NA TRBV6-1 CASILGSHSNQPQHF TGTGCCAGCATCTTGGGCAGCCATAGCAATCAGCCCCAGCATTTT
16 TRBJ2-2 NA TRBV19 CASSIKGAGGTGELFF TGTGCCAGTAGTATCAAAGGGGCCGGGGGCACCGGGGAGCTGTTTTTT
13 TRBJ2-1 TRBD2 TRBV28 CATGLAKYNEQFF TGTGCCACCGGACTAGCGAAGTACAATGAGCAGTTCTTC
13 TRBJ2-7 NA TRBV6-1 CASSRTTNYEQYF TGTGCCAGCAGCCGGACTACTAACTACGAGCAGTACTTC
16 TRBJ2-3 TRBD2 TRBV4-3 CASSQEPAGGLGTQYF TGCGCCAGCAGCCAAGAGCCAGCGGGGGGGCTCGGTACGCAGTATTTT
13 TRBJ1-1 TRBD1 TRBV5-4 CASSLEGTGNAFF TGTGCCAGCAGCTTGGAGGGGACAGGGAACGCTTTCTTT
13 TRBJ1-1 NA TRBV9 CASSVGAGTEAFF TGTGCCAGCAGCGTAGGGGCCGGCACTGAAGCTTTCTTT
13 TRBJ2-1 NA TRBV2 CASRTGLFDEQFF TGTGCCAGCCGGACGGGACTTTTCGATGAGCAGTTCTTC
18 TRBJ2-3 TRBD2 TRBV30 CAWSPFPGLAGGTDTQYF TGTGCCTGGAGTCCGTTCCCGGGACTAGCGGGGGGCACAGATACGCAGTATTTT
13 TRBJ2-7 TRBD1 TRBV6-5 CASSEQGVYEQYF TGTGCCAGCAGCGAACAGGGGGTCTACGAGCAGTACTTC
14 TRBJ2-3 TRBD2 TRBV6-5 CASSYGGGKDTQYF TGTGCCAGCAGTTACGGCGGGGGTAAGGATACGCAGTATTTT
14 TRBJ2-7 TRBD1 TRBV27 CASYGQGSSYEQYF TGTGCCAGCTATGGACAGGGCTCATCCTACGAGCAGTACTTC
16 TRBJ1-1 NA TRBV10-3 CAISGSLAGQGTEAFF TGTGCCATCAGTGGCAGTTTGGCAGGGCAAGGCACTGAAGCTTTCTTT
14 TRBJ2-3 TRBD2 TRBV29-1 CSVLGAGVTDTQYF TGCAGCGTTTTGGGAGCGGGAGTAACAGATACGCAGTATTTT
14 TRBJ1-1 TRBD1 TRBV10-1 CASKTGDSDTEAFF TGCGCCAGCAAGACAGGGGATTCGGACACTGAAGCTTTCTTT
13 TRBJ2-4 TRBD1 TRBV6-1 CASSSQGAVIQYF TGTGCCAGCAGTTCACAGGGGGCCGTCATTCAGTACTTC
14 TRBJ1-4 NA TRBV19 CASREDSTNEKLFF TGTGCCAGTAGAGAGGACTCAACTAATGAAAAACTGTTTTTT
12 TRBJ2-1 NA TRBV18 CASSPSQGIMIF TGTGCCAGCTCACCCAGTCAGGGAATCATGATCTTC
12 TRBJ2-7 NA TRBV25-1 CASSEDRYEQYF TGTGCCAGCAGTGAAGACAGATACGAGCAGTACTTC
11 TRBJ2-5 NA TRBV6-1 CASSESRDQYF TGTGCCAGCAGTGAAAGCCGGGACCAGTACTTC
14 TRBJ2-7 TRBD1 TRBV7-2 CASSLDRVKYEQYF TGTGCCAGCAGCCTGGACAGGGTAAAGTACGAGCAGTACTTC
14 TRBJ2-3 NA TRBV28 CASSLAGPTDTQYF TGTGCCAGCAGTTTGGCGGGCCCCACAGATACGCAGTATTTT
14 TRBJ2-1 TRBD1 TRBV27 CASSIRRGYNEQFF TGTGCCAGCAGTATACGCAGGGGGTACAATGAGCAGTTCTTC
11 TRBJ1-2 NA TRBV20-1 CSAREKGGYTF TGCAGTGCTAGAGAGAAGGGGGGCTACACCTTC
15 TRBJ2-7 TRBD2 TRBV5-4 CASSLIIAGNYEQYF TGTGCCAGCAGCTTGATAATAGCGGGGAACTACGAGCAGTACTTC